This T cell receptor beta chain emerged from a study of control samples from healthy donors and cancer patients. The CDR3 totals 15 residues. CDR1 WNHNN and CDR2 SYGVQD come from the germline V gene (reference sequence). J was trimmed by 8 bases and V by 3 bases; bases with no gene match: 8. Here immunoSEQ multiplex PCR was the method, and the copy in TCRdb shows in-frame clones only, minus some. The sample lists around 120,000 clones; roughly 86% were seen once. The source material was blood. This clonotype was obtained from a man aged 55-75 years in good health. The chain uses TRBV10-1 and TRBJ2-1, with 9 bases fitting TRBD2. The CDR3 sequence: CASSDRSGGSDEQFF. The CDR3 DNA follows: TGCGCCAGCAGTGATCGGAGCGGGGGGAGTGATGAGCAGTTCTTC.